The 11 T cell receptor beta chains below all came from one sample that was sequenced in a study of cytomegalovirus exposure and HLA in healthy donors. The PCR made use of 60 Vbeta and 13 Jbeta primers. Generated by immunoSEQ multiplex PCR, the TCRdb table keeps only in-frame clones and is missing some. The sample comprises fewer than 250,000 clones, more than 80% of which are singletons, and around 2.8% rests with the top ten. Sequenced material: PBMCs. All receptors come from a man aged 25-45 years in good health and CMV-seronegative.

The J gene is TRBJ2-7, the V gene TRBV7-2; TRBD1 matches 10 bases. The CDR3 is 17 residues long. Trimming cost V 1 base and J 5 bases; bases outside gene matches: 11. Germline CDR1 SGHTA, CDR2 FQGNSA. Here the CDR3 reads CASSLVSDRGLGNEQYF. The CDR3 region has the DNA TGTGCCAGCAGCTTAGTCTCGGACAGGGGGTTGGGTAACGAGCAGTACTTC.

The V call is TRBV2, the J call TRBJ2-7; D is possibly TRBD2 (6 bases). The CDR3 is 14 residues long. The V gene lost 4 bases and the J gene lost 3 bases, with 13 bases spanning the gap. CDR1 and CDR2 from the germline V gene are SNHLY and FYNNEI. CDR3 DNA sequence: TGTGCCAGCAGTGGGGAGGTATCCAGCTACGAGCAGTACTTC. Its protein product is CASSGEVSSYEQYF. Supplemented by reference TRBV2 and TRBJ2-7, the full variable domain reads EPEVTQTPSHQVTQMGQEVILRCVPISNHLYFYWYRQILGQKVEFLVSFYNNEISEKSEIFDDQFSVERPDGSNFTLKIRSTKLEDSAMYFCASSGEVSSYEQYFGPGTRLTVT.

V usage is TRBV7-9 and J usage is TRBJ2-1, with TRBD1 identical over 9 bases. This CDR3 region has 14 residues. Germline V gene sequence: CDR1 SEHNR, CDR2 FQNEAQ (reference sequence). Trimming at V came to 1 base and at J to 10 bases, leaving 5 bases not matched to a gene. CDR3 sequence reads: CASSLGKTGGEQFF. The CDR3 nucleotides read TGTGCCAGCAGCTTAGGGAAGACAGGGGGAGAGCAGTTCTTC.

The chain is built from TRBV10-3 and TRBJ2-5, with a weak D call TRBD1 (6 bases). The V gene lost 7 bases and the J gene lost 2 bases, with 11 bases spanning the gap. Germline V gives CDR1 ENHRY, CDR2 SYGVKD. The CDR3 is made up of 13 amino acids. CDR3 amino acids: CAIKDSGQETQYF. CDR3 DNA sequence: TGTGCCATCAAGGACAGTGGACAAGAGACCCAGTACTTC.

The gene calls are TRBV5-6 and TRBJ2-7, with 7 bases identical to TRBD1. Trimming at V came to 4 bases and at J to 2 bases, leaving 3 bases not matched to a gene. The length of the CDR3 is 13 residues. The germline gives CDR1 SGHDT, CDR2 YYEEEE. The CDR3 spells CASSGTDAYEQYF. The CDR3 coding sequence is TGTGCCAGCAGCGGGACAGATGCCTACGAGCAGTACTTC.

This chain connects TRBV7-9 to TRBJ1-2, with unresolved D. In germline, CDR1 is SEHNR, CDR2 FQNEAQ (reference sequence). The ends were cut back, 5 bases at V and 3 bases at J, with 13 bases in the middle. The CDR3 contains 14 residues. The CDR3 reads CASSPPAGHYGYTF. CDR3 DNA: TGTGCCAGCAGCCCTCCAGCGGGCCACTATGGCTACACCTTC. The complete variable domain, with remaining parts taken from reference TRBV7-9 and TRBJ1-2, reads DTGVSQNPRHKITKRGQNVTFRCDPISEHNRLYWYRQTLGQGPEFLTYFQNEAQLEKSRLLSDRFSAERPKGSFSTLEIQRTEQGDSAMYLCASSPPAGHYGYTFGSGTRLTVV.

This clone was observed a single time. Other DNA sequences in this specimen translate into the identical CDR3. This chain connects TRBV28 to TRBJ1-5, with TRBD1 as a possible D gene (5 bases). V was trimmed by 9 bases and J by 1 base, leaving 13 bases between them. The CDR3 is 14 residues long. The V gene's germline CDR1 is MDHEN and CDR2 SYDVKM. The CDR3 DNA reads TGTGCCAGTACCCAGCGGGGGAGCAATCAGCCCCAGCATTTT. Encoded protein: CASTQRGSNQPQHF. The variable domain in full, with the rest retrieved from reference TRBV28 and TRBJ1-5, is DVKVTQSSRYLVKRTGEKVFLECVQDMDHENMFWYRQDPGLGLRLIYFSYDVKMKEKGDIPEGYSVSREKKERFSLILESASTNQTSMYLCASTQRGSNQPQHFGDGTRLSIL.

The CDR3 is CASSLALAGGTYEQFF. Written as DNA, the CDR3 is TGTGCCAGCAGCTTGGCCCTGGCGGGGGGGACTTATGAGCAGTTCTTC. The chain carries TRBV5-6 and TRBJ2-1; 9 positions agree with TRBD2. Germline CDR1 and CDR2: SGHDT and YYEEEE. The CDR3 spans 16 residues. V was pared by 0 bases and J by 8 bases, with 9 bases of the junction left unmatched. The variable domain in full, completed from reference TRBV5-6 and TRBJ2-1, reads DAGVTQSPTHLIKTRGQQVTLRCSPKSGHDTVSWYQQALGQGPQFIFQYYEEEERQRGNFPDRFSGHQFPNYSSELNVNALLLGDSALYLCASSLALAGGTYEQFFGPGTRLTVL.

The V gene is TRBV2, the J gene TRBJ2-7, with TRBD2 matching over 7 bases. The CDR3 runs to 14 residues. Germline V gene lookup returns CDR1 SNHLY and CDR2 FYNNEI. With 8 bases clipped from V and 2 bases from J, the junction kept 9 bases outside the gene matches. The CDR3 here is CASRVGGWTYEQYF. As DNA, the CDR3 is TGTGCCAGCCGGGTGGGGGGGTGGACCTACGAGCAGTACTTC.

The chain joins TRBV10-3 to TRBJ2-2, with D possibly being TRBD1 (6 bases). Trimming cost V 10 bases and J 1 base, with 13 bases left between them. CDR1 is ENHRY and CDR2 is SYGVKD in the germline V gene. CDR3 length: 14 amino acids. The CDR3 is CATYPTGNTGELFF. The CDR3 DNA is TGTGCCACCTACCCGACAGGGAACACCGGGGAGCTGTTTTTT.

This clone was seen only a few times. The chain is built from TRBV6-6 and TRBJ2-7, with D possibly matching TRBD1 (6 bases). This CDR3 comprises 14 residues. V was cut by 1 base and J by 2 bases, with 9 bases left in between. Germline CDR1 reads MNHNY; CDR2 reads SVGAGI (reference sequence). The chain's CDR3 is CASSYLGAAYEQYF. For the CDR3, the DNA is TGTGCCAGCAGTTACTTGGGGGCCGCCTACGAGCAGTACTTC.